The next 26 T cell receptor beta chains were all read from a single sample in a study of blood T cell repertoires in COVID-19. This table comes from immunoSEQ multiplex PCR, and its TCRdb copy is limited to in-frame clones, with some not included. The data show about 140,000 clones, with about 85% seen just once and 1.5% to 2% held by the top ten. The specimen sequenced was peripheral blood. These receptors originate from a human donor in a cohort sampled during active COVID-19.

V is TRBV12-3 or TRBV12-4 and J is TRBJ2-1, with D possibly TRBD2 on 6 matching bases. Trimming removed 8 bases from V and 6 bases from J, with 11 bases in between. The CDR3 spans 12 residues. The CDR3 DNA is TGTGCCAGCGGGAGGACTATCAATGAGCAGTTCTTC. Translation: CASGRTINEQFF.

This clone was seen only once. The chain couples TRBV29-1 to TRBJ2-2, with unresolved D. Germline loops: CDR1 SQVTM, CDR2 ANQGSEA. The CDR3 has 16 amino acids. Trimming took off 4 bases at V and 3 bases at J, with 18 bases between the two ends. The CDR3 spells CSVGTAVPGDTGELFF. DNA of the CDR3: TGCAGCGTTGGCACGGCGGTACCTGGAGACACCGGGGAGCTGTTTTTT.

This clone was observed a single time. This chain connects TRBV19 to TRBJ1-1; TRBD1 is a possible D gene (5 bases). The V end was cut by 9 bases, the J end by 4 bases, with 15 bases between. The CDR3 runs 13 residues. CDR1 is LNHDA and CDR2 is SQIVND in the germline V gene (reference sequence). The CDR3 sequence is CASLRDLSTEAFF. In DNA form, the CDR3 reads TGTGCCAGCCTCCGGGACTTAAGCACTGAAGCTTTCTTT.

This chain joins TRBV7-2 and TRBJ2-7, with D possibly TRBD1 on 7 matching bases. There are 13 residues in the CDR3. The germline CDR1 and CDR2 sequences are SGHTA and FQGNSA. V was cut by 4 bases and J by 4 bases, with 11 bases left in between. Here the CDR3 reads CASSSRGRYEQYF. CDR3 DNA sequence: TGTGCCAGCAGCTCCAGGGGGAGGTACGAGCAGTACTTC.

The chain recombines TRBV7-3 with TRBJ2-6; D ambiguous. With 4 bases removed from V and 4 bases from J, the gap between germline ends came to 8 bases. The CDR3 has 14 residues. Germline assignment: CDR1 SGHTA and CDR2 FQGTGA. The CDR3 loop is CASSSPQGANVLTF. In DNA form, the CDR3 reads TGTGCCAGCAGCTCACCCCAGGGGGCCAACGTCCTGACTTTC.

The rearrangement uses TRBV19 and TRBJ2-7; 8 bases agree with TRBD2. V dropped 4 bases and J dropped 0; count of bases not matched to a gene: 8. CDR3 length equals 16 residues. The germline V gene has CDR1 LNHDA and CDR2 SQIVND (reference sequence). The CDR3 here is CASSTSPSGSSYEQYF. For the CDR3, the DNA is TGTGCCAGTAGTACCTCACCGAGCGGGAGCTCCTACGAGCAGTACTTC.

The genes are TRBV18 and TRBJ2-1; 12 bases agree with TRBD2. The CDR3 consists of 17 residues. Germline loops: CDR1 KGHSH, CDR2 LQKENI. With V trimmed by 4 bases and J by 0 bases, 4 bases remained unmatched. The CDR3 DNA sequence: TGTGCCAGCTCACGCAGGACTAGCGGGGACTCCTACAATGAGCAGTTCTTC. It yields the protein CASSRRTSGDSYNEQFF.

The V and J genes are TRBV18 and TRBJ1-3; D is unresolved. The CDR3 has 18 residues. The ends were cut back, 3 bases at V and 0 bases at J, with 18 bases in the middle. Germline-derived CDR1 and CDR2 are KGHSH and LQKENI. Here the CDR3 DNA reads TGTGCCAGCTCACCCCTTCCCCCTACAGAACACTCTGGAAACACCATATATTTT. Encoded protein: CASSPLPPTEHSGNTIYF.

J is TRBJ1-6 and V is TRBV2; no firm D call. V was pared by 5 bases and J by 14 bases, with 16 bases between. Germline CDR1 and CDR2: SNHLY and FYNNEI. This CDR3 contains 13 residues. The CDR3 loop reads CASSTTPSGSLHF. DNA of the CDR3: TGTGCCAGCAGTACCACCCCAAGCGGGTCCCTCCACTTT.

The chain links TRBV7-2 to TRBJ2-1; 9 nucleotides align to TRBD2. Looked up from germline, CDR1 is SGHTA and CDR2 is FQGNSA. V was clipped by 1 base and J by 4 bases; unmatched bases: 8. This CDR3 region has 17 residues. The CDR3 DNA reads TGTGCCAGCAGCTTAGTTCTAGCGGGACCGTTTTACAATGAGCAGTTCTTC. Its translation: CASSLVLAGPFYNEQFF.

The chain links TRBV7-3 to TRBJ1-1, with 8 bases identical to TRBD1. Germline V CDR1 and CDR2: SGHTA, FQGTGA. With V trimmed by 5 bases and J by 7 bases, 6 bases remained unmatched. The CDR3 length is 13 residues. This CDR3 is CASSPTGEGEAFF. The CDR3 DNA reads TGTGCCAGCAGCCCGACAGGGGAAGGTGAAGCTTTCTTT.

This sequence joins TRBV19 and TRBJ1-5; 8 nucleotides align to TRBD1. The V segment lost 6 bases and the J segment 7 bases; nucleotides outside the gene matches: 5. CDR1 is LNHDA, CDR2 SQIVND, per germline (reference sequence). The CDR3 is 13 residues long. The CDR3 nucleotides read TGTGCCAGTAGAGGACAGGGAAGGCAGCCCCAGCATTTT. Its protein is CASRGQGRQPQHF.

The chain uses TRBV9 and TRBJ2-1; D perhaps matches TRBD1 (6 bases). Trimming took off 2 bases at V and 5 bases at J, with 11 bases between the two ends. The CDR3 length is 14 residues. Per the germline V gene, CDR1 is SGDLS and CDR2 is YYNGEE. CDR3 in amino acids: CASSVGRGNNEQFF. The CDR3 nucleotides are TGTGCCAGCAGCGTGGGCAGGGGAAACAATGAGCAGTTCTTC.

This chain connects TRBV30 to TRBJ2-1, with 7 positions matching TRBD2. The trim removed 0 bases at V and 0 bases at J, leaving 5 bases unmatched. Germline loops: CDR1 GTSNPN, CDR2 SVGIG (reference sequence). The CDR3 is 16 amino acids. Here the CDR3 reads CAWSVRDYSSYNEQFF. The CDR3 DNA is TGTGCCTGGAGTGTAAGGGACTACTCCTCCTACAATGAGCAGTTCTTC.

CDR3 region: CASSLGLPGLAAPSYEQYF. For the CDR3, the DNA is TGCGCCAGCAGCTTGGGACTCCCTGGACTAGCGGCCCCTTCCTACGAGCAGTACTTC. The chain links TRBV5-1 to TRBJ2-7; 10 nucleotides agree with TRBD2. This CDR3 spans 19 amino acids. Germline CDR1 is SGHRS and CDR2 is YFSETQ. V was clipped by 0 bases and J by 1 base; unmatched bases: 13. The variable domain in full, completed from reference TRBV5-1 and TRBJ2-7, reads KAGVTQTPRYLIKTRGQQVTLSCSPISGHRSVSWYQQTPGQGLQFLFEYFSETQRNKGNFPGRFSGRQFSNSRSEMNVSTLELGDSALYLCASSLGLPGLAAPSYEQYFGPGTRLTVT.

This rearrangement joins TRBV6-5 to TRBJ1-5, with D perhaps matching TRBD1 (6 bases). This CDR3 comprises 12 residues. V dropped 8 bases and J dropped 10 bases, with 15 bases sitting between them. Germline V gene sequence: CDR1 MNHEY, CDR2 SVGAGI. As DNA, the CDR3 is TGTGCCAGCGCCATATCAGGGGCTCCCCAGCATTTT. Its translation: CASAISGAPQHF.

J is TRBJ2-5 and V is TRBV3-1 (or the pseudogene TRBV3-2), with TRBD2 identical over 7 bases. This CDR3 comprises 18 residues. V trimming: 4 bases; J trimming: 5 bases; junction bases outside the gene matches: 19. Germline V lookup: CDR1 LGHDT, CDR2 YNNKEL (reference sequence). The chain's CDR3 is CASSRGLDGRSGRETQYF. In nucleotides, the CDR3 is TGTGCCAGCAGCCGAGGACTAGACGGGCGATCAGGACGGGAGACCCAGTACTTC.

J is TRBJ2-1 and V is TRBV7-3, with 8 bases fitting TRBD2. Germline lookup yields CDR1 SGHTA and CDR2 FQGTGA. The CDR3 is 15 residues long. With 4 bases clipped from V and 6 bases from J, the junction kept 8 bases outside the gene matches. The CDR3 DNA follows: TGTGCCAGCAGCTGGGGGACTAGGGTAGGCAATGAGCAGTTCTTC. Amino acids: CASSWGTRVGNEQFF.

In this sample, this clone turned up once. The chain joins TRBV28 to TRBJ2-7, with D possibly matching TRBD1 (6 bases). V lost 5 bases and J lost 3, with 17 bases in between. Germline V gene data show CDR1 as MDHEN and CDR2 as SYDVKM. This CDR3 contains 15 residues. The CDR3 spells CASSPGTLSSYEQYF. CDR3 in DNA: TGTGCCAGCAGTCCCGGGACACTCTCTAGCTACGAGCAGTACTTC.

The rearrangement uses TRBV5-5 and TRBJ1-5; no clear D. Germline V gives CDR1 SGHKS, CDR2 YYEKEE (reference sequence). This CDR3 is built from 17 residues. Trimming cost V 2 bases and J 0 bases, with 15 bases left between them. The CDR3 reads CASSFTVYLNSNQPQHF. The CDR3 coding sequence is TGTGCCAGCAGCTTCACTGTCTACCTGAATAGCAATCAGCCCCAGCATTTT. Full variable domain (missing parts from reference TRBV5-5 and TRBJ1-5): DAGVTQSPTHLIKTRGQQVTLRCSPISGHKSVSWYQQVLGQGPQFIFQYYEKEERGRGNFPDRFSARQFPNYSSELNVNALLLGDSALYLCASSFTVYLNSNQPQHFGDGTRLSIL.

The chain is built from TRBV2 and TRBJ2-1, with D perhaps matching TRBD2 (6 bases). Germline CDR1 is SNHLY and CDR2 is FYNNEI. The CDR3 extends over 17 amino acids. V lost 2 bases and J lost 10, with 24 bases in between. The CDR3: CASSEFWAGNSFREQFF. The CDR3 bases are TGTGCCAGCAGTGAATTTTGGGCGGGGAACTCCTTCCGGGAGCAGTTCTTC.

The gene calls are TRBV3-1 (or the pseudogene TRBV3-2) and TRBJ2-3; TRBD2 matches at 7 bases. This CDR3 contains 16 residues. Per the germline V gene, CDR1 is LGHDT and CDR2 is YNNKEL (reference sequence). J was trimmed by 6 bases and V by 0 bases; bases with no gene match: 9. CDR3 protein: CASSQDFRLAYDTQYF. The CDR3 DNA sequence: TGTGCCAGCAGCCAAGACTTCCGACTAGCTTACGATACGCAGTATTTT.

The DNA of the CDR3 is TGTGCCAGCAGTCGACAGGCAAGGGCGGCAGATACGCAGTATTTT. This sequence encodes CASSRQARAADTQYF. The V gene is TRBV6-5, the J gene TRBJ2-3; perhaps TRBD1 as D (6 bases). Trimming shortened V by 5 bases and J by 4 bases, and 16 bases separated the two germline ends. The CDR3 covers 15 residues. The germline V gene encodes CDR1 MNHEY and CDR2 SVGAGI.

The V gene is TRBV6-4, the J gene TRBJ2-6; no clear D. V was cut by 0 bases and J by 1 base, with 4 bases left in between. Germline V lookup: CDR1 MRHNA, CDR2 SNTAGT. This CDR3 contains 15 residues. As DNA, the CDR3 is TGTGCCAGCAGTGACTCCCTATCTGGGGCCAACGTCCTGACTTTC. Encoded protein: CASSDSLSGANVLTF.

V and J are TRBV14 and TRBJ2-7; 9 nucleotides align to TRBD1. This CDR3 is 17 amino acids long. V was clipped by 3 bases and J by 6 bases; unmatched bases: 15. The V gene's germline CDR1 is SGHDN and CDR2 FVKESK. The chain's CDR3 is CASSQGALGQGTIEQYF. DNA for the CDR3: TGTGCCAGCAGCCAGGGGGCCTTAGGACAGGGGACTATCGAGCAGTACTTC.

The CDR3, as DNA: TGTGCCAGCAGTTTATCGATAGACACTGAAGCTTTCTTT. This encodes CASSLSIDTEAFF. The chain combines TRBV27 with TRBJ1-1, with unresolved D. Trimming left V 0 bases short and J 3 bases short, with 5 bases between. Germline V gene data show CDR1 as MNHEY and CDR2 as SMNVEV (reference sequence). The CDR3 length is 13 residues.